These T cell receptor beta chains were read from a single sample in a study of OX40 agonist ivuxolimab in advanced cancers. TCRdb's table, derived via immunoSEQ multiplex PCR, lists solely in-frame clones and lacks some. The sample has nearly 80,000 clones; 90% are singletons. The specimen comprised CD4+ or CD8+ T cells sorted from blood, sampled in a trial of the OX40 agonist ivuxolimab. The receptors were sampled from an adult with an advanced solid tumor such as melanoma, head and neck, liver or kidney cancer. Both conserved end residues are part of each CDR3. Fields, in order: D gene, clone size, V gene, J gene, CDR3 DNA, CDR3 protein. A D gene is named only where the DNA matches it firmly. Rows give clone size only sometimes, using once, few, many, or a class for an expanded clone.

d_call: -
clone_size: -
v_call: TRBV14
j_call: TRBJ1-4
cdr3_nt: TGTGCCAGCAGCCAAGACGGAGGATTCGGGAAACTGTTTTTT
cdr3_aa: CASSQDGGFGKLFF

d_call: TRBD1
clone_size: few
v_call: TRBV5-4
j_call: TRBJ1-5
cdr3_nt: TGTGCCAGCAGCTTGAAGGGGGCAGGGGGGAATCAGCCCCAGCATTTT
cdr3_aa: CASSLKGAGGNQPQHF

d_call: -
clone_size: -
v_call: TRBV2
j_call: TRBJ2-7
cdr3_nt: TGTGCCACCTCGAGAGAGGGATCCTACGAGCAGTACTTC
cdr3_aa: CATSREGSYEQYF

d_call: -
clone_size: -
v_call: TRBV7-2
j_call: TRBJ1-3
cdr3_nt: TGTGCCAGCAGCAAATCACAGGGATCTGGAAACACCATATATTTT
cdr3_aa: CASSKSQGSGNTIYF

d_call: TRBD1
clone_size: -
v_call: TRBV30
j_call: TRBJ1-2
cdr3_nt: TGTGCCTGGAACCTACAGGGGGGGGAAGGCTACACCTTC
cdr3_aa: CAWNLQGGEGYTF

d_call: -
clone_size: -
v_call: TRBV11-2
j_call: TRBJ2-2
cdr3_nt: TGTGCCAGCAGCACCCAGGGGAGGGACGGGGAGCTGTTTTTT
cdr3_aa: CASSTQGRDGELFF

d_call: -
clone_size: -
v_call: TRBV28
j_call: TRBJ2-2
cdr3_nt: TGTGCCAGCAGTTTTAGGAGGGTGGCGAACACCGGGGAGCTGTTTTTT
cdr3_aa: CASSFRRVANTGELFF

d_call: -
clone_size: few
v_call: TRBV19
j_call: TRBJ2-7
cdr3_nt: TGTGCCAGTAGTAAAAGATCGGACGAGCAGTACTTC
cdr3_aa: CASSKRSDEQYF

d_call: TRBD1
clone_size: -
v_call: TRBV10-1
j_call: TRBJ2-1
cdr3_nt: TGCGCCAGCGCGACAGGGGGGGGCAATGAGCAGTTCTTC
cdr3_aa: CASATGGGNEQFF

d_call: TRBD2
clone_size: -
v_call: TRBV6-5
j_call: TRBJ2-5
cdr3_nt: TGTGCCAGCAAAACACTAGCGGGGGGCCAAGAGACCCAGTACTTC
cdr3_aa: CASKTLAGGQETQYF

d_call: -
clone_size: -
v_call: TRBV6-5
j_call: TRBJ1-5
cdr3_nt: TGTGCCAGCAGTCGGAGGGAGGGCAATCAGCCCCAGCATTTT
cdr3_aa: CASSRREGNQPQHF

d_call: TRBD2
clone_size: -
v_call: TRBV6-1
j_call: TRBJ2-5
cdr3_nt: TGTGCCAGCAGTTCGCTAGCGGGGGAAGAGACCCAGTACTTC
cdr3_aa: CASSSLAGEETQYF

d_call: TRBD1
clone_size: -
v_call: TRBV2
j_call: TRBJ1-6
cdr3_nt: TGTGCCAGCACGGGCAGGGGGAACAATAATTCACCCCTCCACTTT
cdr3_aa: CASTGRGNNNSPLHF

d_call: -
clone_size: -
v_call: TRBV19
j_call: TRBJ1-4
cdr3_nt: TGTGCCAGTAGTAACTCTTTAAAACTGTTTTTT
cdr3_aa: CASSNSLKLFF

d_call: -
clone_size: -
v_call: TRBV2
j_call: TRBJ1-6
cdr3_nt: TGTGCCAGCAGTGGAGCCCCCGGGGGGAATTCACCCCTCCACTTT
cdr3_aa: CASSGAPGGNSPLHF

d_call: TRBD1
clone_size: once
v_call: TRBV9
j_call: TRBJ1-6
cdr3_nt: TGTGCCAGCAGCCCCCAGACAGGGAGAGATGGTTCACCCCTCCACTTT
cdr3_aa: CASSPQTGRDGSPLHF

d_call: -
clone_size: -
v_call: TRBV30
j_call: TRBJ1-3
cdr3_nt: TGTGCCTGGACCCCCGCCTGGAGCTCTGGAAACACCATATATTTT
cdr3_aa: CAWTPAWSSGNTIYF

d_call: TRBD1
clone_size: -
v_call: TRBV29-1
j_call: TRBJ1-1
cdr3_nt: TGCAGCGGTATTCTCCGGGACAGGAACACTGAAGCTTTCTTT
cdr3_aa: CSGILRDRNTEAFF

d_call: -
clone_size: few
v_call: TRBV7-2
j_call: TRBJ1-2
cdr3_nt: TGTGCCAGCAGCTTCTCCGAGGGGGTGGGGAACTATGGCTACACCTTC
cdr3_aa: CASSFSEGVGNYGYTF

d_call: -
clone_size: -
v_call: TRBV29-1
j_call: TRBJ1-1
cdr3_nt: TGCAGCGTATCCAGGGGCACTGAAGCTTTCTTT
cdr3_aa: CSVSRGTEAFF

d_call: TRBD1
clone_size: -
v_call: TRBV5-1
j_call: TRBJ1-2
cdr3_nt: TGCGCCAGCAGCTTGGACGCAGGGGGCGGAGGCTATGGCTACACCTTC
cdr3_aa: CASSLDAGGGGYGYTF

d_call: TRBD2
clone_size: -
v_call: TRBV5-4
j_call: TRBJ2-4
cdr3_nt: TGTGCCAGCAGCTTGTGGGGGGGCAAAAACATTCAGTACTTC
cdr3_aa: CASSLWGGKNIQYF

d_call: TRBD2
clone_size: -
v_call: TRBV5-4
j_call: TRBJ2-1
cdr3_nt: TGTGCCAGCAGCCAGACTAGCGGAACGGACTACAATGAGCAGTTCTTC
cdr3_aa: CASSQTSGTDYNEQFF

d_call: -
clone_size: -
v_call: TRBV5-1
j_call: TRBJ1-3
cdr3_nt: TGCGCCAGCAGCACCGACGGGAGCTCTGGAAACACCATATATTTT
cdr3_aa: CASSTDGSSGNTIYF

d_call: -
clone_size: -
v_call: TRBV5-5
j_call: TRBJ1-2
cdr3_nt: TGTGCCAGCAGCTCCCAAGTGGGGTTAGACTATGGCTACACCTTC
cdr3_aa: CASSSQVGLDYGYTF

d_call: TRBD1
clone_size: -
v_call: TRBV19
j_call: TRBJ1-5
cdr3_nt: TGTGCCAGTAGCCCGCAGGAGACAGGGATTCAGCCCCAGCATTTT
cdr3_aa: CASSPQETGIQPQHF

d_call: TRBD2
clone_size: -
v_call: TRBV2
j_call: TRBJ2-1
cdr3_nt: TGTGCCAGCAATGTCGGGACTAGCAATGAGCAGTTCTTC
cdr3_aa: CASNVGTSNEQFF

d_call: -
clone_size: few
v_call: TRBV28
j_call: TRBJ1-5
cdr3_nt: TGTGCCAGCAGTTTAAAGGTCGTGGGTCAGCCCCAGCATTTT
cdr3_aa: CASSLKVVGQPQHF

d_call: TRBD1
clone_size: -
v_call: TRBV5-1
j_call: TRBJ1-1
cdr3_nt: TGCGCCAGCAGCTTGGCGACAGGGAACCCCTCCTTGGCTGAAGCTTTCTTT
cdr3_aa: CASSLATGNPSLAEAFF